This T cell receptor beta chain derives from a study of cytomegalovirus exposure and HLA in healthy donors. Study at large: A prior study identified just under 120 million unique TCR beta sequences from roughly 180 million T cells. HLA-typed donors contributed about 85 million unique TCRs, which were held in an early data release. Within the Caucasian-associated ancestry cluster were 81% of the 398 genotyped donors.

This CDR3 contains 16 residues. The germline gives CDR1 SEHNR, CDR2 FQNEAQ (reference sequence). V shed 5 bases and J 5 bases; nucleotides not matched to a gene: 14. This clone was seen more than once but under ten times. This PCR relied on a set of 60 Vbeta primers and 13 Jbeta primers. Using immunoSEQ multiplex PCR, the repertoire was profiled, and TCRdb retains in-frame clones only, with some absent. The sample shows about 140,000 clones, about 70% of them seen only once. What was sequenced was PBMCs. This TCR derives from a man in his fifties or sixties in good health and CMV-seronegative. This rearrangement joins TRBV7-9 to TRBJ1-2; 7 bases are a match to TRBD1. The CDR3 sequence: CASSPATWGRGYGYTF. The CDR3 nucleotides are TGTGCCAGCAGCCCTGCTACGTGGGGCAGGGGGTATGGCTACACCTTC.